This T cell receptor beta chain came from a study of OX40 agonist ivuxolimab in advanced cancers. Study conclusions and caveats: CD8+ T cells showed, on average, more clonal expansion than CD4+ cells. At 0.1 to 3.0 mg/kg, CD4+ and CD8+ blood T cells expanded clonally by week 6.

Generated by immunoSEQ multiplex PCR, the TCRdb table keeps only in-frame clones and is missing some. The sample contains 45,000 to 60,000 clones, around 84% of which appear only once. Concerning this clone: Its target is unknown.

V was pared by 4 bases and J by 1 base, with 16 bases between. Germline V CDR1 and CDR2: SGHVS, FQNEAQ. The CDR3 has 16 residues. The rearrangement joins TRBV7-8 to TRBJ1-1; D unclear. Source: CD4+ or CD8+ T cells sorted from blood, taken in a trial of the OX40 agonist ivuxolimab. The source of this sequence is an adult with an advanced solid tumor such as melanoma, head and neck, liver or kidney cancer. This chain's CDR3 is CASSSSASTRNTEAFF. DNA of the CDR3: TGTGCCAGCAGCTCCTCAGCATCCACAAGGAACACTGAAGCTTTCTTT.